Listed below are T cell receptor beta chains from one sample, sequenced in a study of shared clonotypes between healthy human individuals. Libraries were prepared by immunoSEQ multiplex PCR; TCRdb keeps only in-frame clonotypes and omits some of them. The table records hundreds of thousands of clones, around four fifths of them present only once. Input material: memory CD4+ T cells sorted from blood. The receptor set was obtained from a woman aged 25-40 years in good health. CDR3s include the opening cysteine and the closing phenylalanine or tryptophan. A D gene is named only where the DNA matches it firmly. The listing skips clone size in some rows; elsewhere it reads once, few, many or a size class.

v_call: TRBV27
d_call: .
clone_size: .
j_call: TRBJ1-5
cdr3_aa: CASSGDGYNQPQHF
cdr3_nt: TGTGCCAGCAGTGGGGACGGATACAATCAGCCCCAGCATTTT

v_call: TRBV27
d_call: TRBD1
clone_size: .
j_call: TRBJ1-2
cdr3_aa: CASSKTGGLLYGYTF
cdr3_nt: TGTGCCAGCAGTAAAACAGGGGGCCTCCTCTATGGCTACACCTTC

v_call: TRBV6-1
d_call: TRBD2
clone_size: .
j_call: TRBJ2-3
cdr3_aa: CASSVAGATDTQYF
cdr3_nt: TGTGCCAGCAGTGTAGCGGGAGCGACAGATACGCAGTATTTT

v_call: TRBV18
d_call: .
clone_size: .
j_call: TRBJ1-2
cdr3_aa: CASSEGFSYGYTF
cdr3_nt: TGTGCCAGCTCAGAAGGGTTTTCCTATGGCTACACCTTC

v_call: TRBV5-4
d_call: TRBD2
clone_size: .
j_call: TRBJ2-1
cdr3_aa: CASSQGLAGRYNEQFF
cdr3_nt: TGTGCCAGCAGCCAAGGACTAGCGGGACGTTACAATGAGCAGTTCTTC

v_call: TRBV28
d_call: TRBD1
clone_size: .
j_call: TRBJ2-7
cdr3_aa: CASSPRPDRGPHEQYF
cdr3_nt: TGTGCCAGCAGTCCACGCCCGGACAGGGGGCCGCACGAGCAGTACTTC

v_call: TRBV6-1
d_call: TRBD1
clone_size: few
j_call: TRBJ2-2
cdr3_aa: CASDQDRATGELFF
cdr3_nt: TGTGCCTCCGATCAGGACAGGGCCACCGGGGAGCTGTTTTTT

v_call: TRBV5-1
d_call: .
clone_size: few
j_call: TRBJ1-2
cdr3_aa: CASSLGAGYGYTF
cdr3_nt: TGCGCCAGCAGCTTGGGAGCAGGGTATGGCTACACCTTC

v_call: TRBV7-2
d_call: .
clone_size: .
j_call: TRBJ2-3
cdr3_aa: CASSLATSHTQYF
cdr3_nt: TGTGCCAGCAGCTTAGCCACAAGCCATACGCAGTATTTT

v_call: TRBV28
d_call: .
clone_size: .
j_call: TRBJ1-4
cdr3_aa: CASSLSGFNEKLFF
cdr3_nt: TGTGCCAGCAGTTTGTCAGGGTTTAATGAAAAACTGTTTTTT

v_call: TRBV5-1
d_call: .
clone_size: once
j_call: TRBJ2-7
cdr3_aa: CASSLPGTSEQYF
cdr3_nt: TGCGCCAGCAGCCTACCTGGGACGAGCGAGCAGTACTTC

v_call: TRBV29-1
d_call: TRBD2
clone_size: .
j_call: TRBJ2-3
cdr3_aa: CSVPPGLAGGIADTQYF
cdr3_nt: TGCAGCGTGCCACCGGGACTAGCGGGAGGGATAGCAGATACGCAGTATTTT

v_call: TRBV27
d_call: .
clone_size: .
j_call: TRBJ2-3
cdr3_aa: CASSRGNKDTQYF
cdr3_nt: TGTGCCAGCAGTCGGGGGAATAAAGATACGCAGTATTTT

v_call: TRBV2
d_call: TRBD2
clone_size: .
j_call: TRBJ2-7
cdr3_aa: CATSPWASGRGEQYF
cdr3_nt: TGTGCCACCTCCCCTTGGGCTAGCGGGAGAGGAGAGCAGTACTTC

v_call: TRBV5-1
d_call: .
clone_size: .
j_call: TRBJ2-1
cdr3_aa: CASSTDTSSYNEQFF
cdr3_nt: TGCGCCAGCAGCACTGACACGAGCTCCTACAATGAGCAGTTCTTC

v_call: TRBV29-1
d_call: .
clone_size: few
j_call: TRBJ1-2
cdr3_aa: CSVDRTSGGGYTF
cdr3_nt: TGCAGCGTCGACCGAACCTCCGGGGGAGGCTACACCTTC

v_call: TRBV14
d_call: .
clone_size: .
j_call: TRBJ2-5
cdr3_aa: CASSQGSTVQETQYF
cdr3_nt: TGTGCCAGCAGCCAAGGGAGCACGGTCCAAGAGACCCAGTACTTC

v_call: TRBV2
d_call: .
clone_size: .
j_call: TRBJ2-1
cdr3_aa: CASSEARRVGVNEQFF
cdr3_nt: TGTGCCAGCAGTGAAGCGCGGAGGGTTGGGGTCAATGAGCAGTTCTTC

v_call: TRBV2
d_call: .
clone_size: .
j_call: TRBJ2-2
cdr3_aa: CASSEDGGATGELFF
cdr3_nt: TGTGCCAGCAGTGAAGACGGAGGAGCGACCGGGGAGCTGTTTTTT

v_call: TRBV14
d_call: TRBD1
clone_size: .
j_call: TRBJ2-1
cdr3_aa: CASSLAGQGLNEQFF
cdr3_nt: TGTGCCAGCAGCCTAGCGGGACAGGGGCTTAATGAGCAGTTCTTC

v_call: TRBV19
d_call: TRBD1
clone_size: .
j_call: TRBJ1-1
cdr3_aa: CASSMGGGQGADEAFF
cdr3_nt: TGTGCCAGTAGTATGGGAGGAGGACAGGGGGCTGATGAAGCTTTCTTT

v_call: TRBV11-3
d_call: .
clone_size: .
j_call: TRBJ1-1
cdr3_aa: CASSSTGLGEAFF
cdr3_nt: TGTGCCAGCAGCTCCACAGGGTTGGGTGAAGCTTTCTTT

v_call: TRBV18
d_call: .
clone_size: .
j_call: TRBJ1-2
cdr3_aa: CASSPTEGAGYTF
cdr3_nt: TGTGCCAGCTCACCAACGGAGGGCGCTGGCTACACCTTC

v_call: TRBV30
d_call: .
clone_size: .
j_call: TRBJ2-1
cdr3_aa: CAWRAGFYNEQFF
cdr3_nt: TGTGCCTGGAGGGCAGGGTTTTACAATGAGCAGTTCTTC

v_call: TRBV10-1
d_call: .
clone_size: .
j_call: TRBJ1-1
cdr3_aa: CASSDRGEGEAFF
cdr3_nt: TGCGCCAGCAGTGACCGGGGAGAGGGTGAAGCTTTCTTT

v_call: TRBV19
d_call: .
clone_size: .
j_call: TRBJ2-3
cdr3_aa: CASSTRTRTDTQYF
cdr3_nt: TGTGCCAGTAGTACAAGGACCCGCACAGATACGCAGTATTTT

v_call: TRBV10-1
d_call: TRBD2
clone_size: .
j_call: TRBJ2-5
cdr3_aa: CASSVSGRETQYF
cdr3_nt: TGCGCCAGCAGTGTTAGCGGGAGAGAGACCCAGTACTTC

v_call: TRBV7-2
d_call: .
clone_size: .
j_call: TRBJ2-1
cdr3_aa: CASSLASGAYNEQFF
cdr3_nt: TGTGCCAGCAGCTTAGCTAGCGGAGCCTACAATGAGCAGTTCTTC

v_call: TRBV27
d_call: TRBD2
clone_size: .
j_call: TRBJ2-1
cdr3_aa: CASSSLAGLFF
cdr3_nt: TGTGCCAGCAGTTCCCTAGCGGGACTATTCTTC

v_call: TRBV5-1
d_call: .
clone_size: .
j_call: TRBJ2-2
cdr3_aa: CASSLSSGGTGELFF
cdr3_nt: TGCGCCAGCAGTCTGTCGTCGGGTGGGACCGGGGAGCTGTTTTTT

v_call: TRBV5-1
d_call: .
clone_size: many
j_call: TRBJ1-3
cdr3_aa: CASSLQGPSSGNTIYF
cdr3_nt: TGCGCCAGCAGCTTGCAGGGGCCCAGCTCTGGAAACACCATATATTTT

v_call: TRBV29-1
d_call: .
clone_size: .
j_call: TRBJ2-1
cdr3_aa: CSVLDPGPNNEQFF
cdr3_nt: TGCAGCGTCCTGGACCCGGGGCCCAACAATGAGCAGTTCTTC

v_call: TRBV11-1
d_call: .
clone_size: .
j_call: TRBJ2-3
cdr3_aa: CASSSRERHTDTQYF
cdr3_nt: TGTGCCAGCAGCTCCCGAGAGAGACACACAGATACGCAGTATTTT

v_call: TRBV7-2
d_call: TRBD2
clone_size: many
j_call: TRBJ2-7
cdr3_aa: CASSPQRDSYEQYF
cdr3_nt: TGTGCCAGCAGCCCTCAGCGGGATAGCTACGAGCAGTACTTC

v_call: TRBV15
d_call: .
clone_size: .
j_call: TRBJ2-1
cdr3_aa: CATSRELRRSSYNEQFF
cdr3_nt: TGTGCCACCAGCAGAGAACTTCGGCGAAGCTCCTACAATGAGCAGTTCTTC

v_call: TRBV7-2
d_call: TRBD1
clone_size: .
j_call: TRBJ2-5
cdr3_aa: CASSFLGQGGETQYF
cdr3_nt: TGTGCCAGCAGCTTCCTTGGACAGGGCGGGGAGACCCAGTACTTC

v_call: TRBV5-1
d_call: TRBD2
clone_size: .
j_call: TRBJ2-1
cdr3_aa: CASSLRGVVLAGNSYNEQFF
cdr3_nt: TGCGCCAGCAGCTTGAGGGGCGTCGTTCTAGCGGGGAACTCCTACAATGAGCAGTTCTTC

v_call: TRBV11-2
d_call: .
clone_size: .
j_call: TRBJ2-1
cdr3_aa: CASSLSVGEQFF
cdr3_nt: TGTGCCAGCAGCTTAAGTGTGGGGGAGCAGTTCTTC

v_call: TRBV18
d_call: TRBD2
clone_size: .
j_call: TRBJ2-7
cdr3_aa: CASSPSGTSGSYEQYF
cdr3_nt: TGTGCCAGCTCACCGTCCGGGACTAGCGGCTCCTACGAGCAGTACTTC

v_call: TRBV18
d_call: .
clone_size: .
j_call: TRBJ2-2
cdr3_aa: CASSPLNTGELFF
cdr3_nt: TGTGCCAGCTCACCCTTGAACACCGGGGAGCTGTTTTTT

v_call: TRBV6-1
d_call: .
clone_size: .
j_call: TRBJ1-5
cdr3_aa: CASSEALLSNQPQHF
cdr3_nt: TGTGCCAGCAGTGAAGCTTTGCTTAGCAATCAGCCCCAGCATTTT

v_call: TRBV5-8
d_call: .
clone_size: .
j_call: TRBJ1-5
cdr3_aa: CASSLRGSHSNQPQHF
cdr3_nt: TGTGCCAGCAGCTTACGGGGCAGCCATAGCAATCAGCCCCAGCATTTT